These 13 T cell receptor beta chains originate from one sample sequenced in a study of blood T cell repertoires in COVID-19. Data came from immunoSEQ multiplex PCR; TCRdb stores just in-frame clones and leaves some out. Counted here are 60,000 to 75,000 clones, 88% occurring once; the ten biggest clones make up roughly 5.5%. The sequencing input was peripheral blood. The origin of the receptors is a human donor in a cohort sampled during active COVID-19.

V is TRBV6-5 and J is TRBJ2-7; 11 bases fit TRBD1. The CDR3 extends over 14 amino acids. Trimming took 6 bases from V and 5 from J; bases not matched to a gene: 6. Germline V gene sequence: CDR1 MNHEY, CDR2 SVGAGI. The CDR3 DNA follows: TGTGCCAGCAGCGATGGACAGGGGGCGGACGAGCAGTACTTC. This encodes CASSDGQGADEQYF.

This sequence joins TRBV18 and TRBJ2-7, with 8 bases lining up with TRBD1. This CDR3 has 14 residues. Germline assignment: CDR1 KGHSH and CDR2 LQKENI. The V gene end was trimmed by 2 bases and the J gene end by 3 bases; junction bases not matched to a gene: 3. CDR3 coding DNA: TGTGCCAGCTCACCAAATACAGGGGGCTACGAGCAGTACTTC. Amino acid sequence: CASSPNTGGYEQYF.

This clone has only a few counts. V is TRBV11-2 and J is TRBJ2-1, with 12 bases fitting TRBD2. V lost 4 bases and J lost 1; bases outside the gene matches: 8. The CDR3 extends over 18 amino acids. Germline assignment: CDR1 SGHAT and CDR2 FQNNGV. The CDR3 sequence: CASSYNGLAGQSYNEQFF. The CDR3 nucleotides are TGTGCCAGCAGCTACAACGGACTAGCGGGACAATCCTACAATGAGCAGTTCTTC. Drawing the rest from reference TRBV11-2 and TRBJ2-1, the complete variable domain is EAGVAQSPRYKIIEKRQSVAFWCNPISGHATLYWYQQILGQGPKLLIQFQNNGVVDDSQLPKDRFSAERLKGVDSTLKIQPAKLEDSAVYLCASSYNGLAGQSYNEQFFGPGTRLTVL.

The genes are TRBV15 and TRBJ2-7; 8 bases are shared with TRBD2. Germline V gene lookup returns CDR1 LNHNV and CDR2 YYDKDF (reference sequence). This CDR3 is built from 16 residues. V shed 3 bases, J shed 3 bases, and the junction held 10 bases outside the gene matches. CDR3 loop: CATSSTTTSGLYEQYF. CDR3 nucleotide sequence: TGTGCCACCAGCAGCACGACTACTAGCGGACTCTACGAGCAGTACTTC.

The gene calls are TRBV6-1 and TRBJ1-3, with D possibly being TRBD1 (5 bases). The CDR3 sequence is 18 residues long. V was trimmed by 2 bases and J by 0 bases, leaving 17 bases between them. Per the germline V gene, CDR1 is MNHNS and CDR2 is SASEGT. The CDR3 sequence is CASSERLPRAISGNTIYF. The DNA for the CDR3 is TGTGCCAGCAGTGAAAGGCTACCCAGGGCGATCTCTGGAAACACCATATATTTT.

The CDR3 loop is CASSQSRDYQFF. Here the CDR3 DNA reads TGTGCCAGCAGCCAGAGCCGGGACTACCAGTTCTTC. The chain has TRBV7-9 and TRBJ2-1; the match to TRBD2 covers 7 bases. In germline, CDR1 is SEHNR, CDR2 FQNEAQ (reference sequence). The CDR3 contains 12 residues. The ends lost 5 bases at V and 13 bases at J; junction bases unmatched: 8.

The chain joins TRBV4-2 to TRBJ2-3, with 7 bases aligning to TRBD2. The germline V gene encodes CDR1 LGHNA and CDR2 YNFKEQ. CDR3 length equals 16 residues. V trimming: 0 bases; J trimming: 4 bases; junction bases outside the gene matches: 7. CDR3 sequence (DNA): TGTGCCAGCAGCCAAGAATGGGGGACTACTCCAGATACGCAGTATTTT. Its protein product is CASSQEWGTTPDTQYF.

The CDR3 here is CATDPGQGREQYF. CDR3 bases: TGTGCTACGGATCCGGGACAGGGAAGGGAGCAGTACTTC. V usage is TRBV12-5 and J usage is TRBJ2-7, with 9 bases fitting TRBD1. Trimming at V came to 10 bases and at J to 7 bases, leaving 11 bases not matched to a gene. This CDR3 is 13 amino acids long. Germline CDR1 is LGHNT and CDR2 is FRNRAP.

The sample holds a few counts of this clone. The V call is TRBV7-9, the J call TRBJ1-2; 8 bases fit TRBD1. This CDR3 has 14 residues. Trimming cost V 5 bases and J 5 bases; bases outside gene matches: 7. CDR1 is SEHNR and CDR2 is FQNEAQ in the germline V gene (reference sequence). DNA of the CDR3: TGTGCCAGCAGCCCGGCCAGGGGGCTTTATGGCTACACCTTC. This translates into CASSPARGLYGYTF. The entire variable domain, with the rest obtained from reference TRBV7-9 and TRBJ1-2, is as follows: DTGVSQNPRHKITKRGQNVTFRCDPISEHNRLYWYRQTLGQGPEFLTYFQNEAQLEKSRLLSDRFSAERPKGSFSTLEIQRTEQGDSAMYLCASSPARGLYGYTFGSGTRLTVV.

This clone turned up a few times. CDR3 sequence: CASSIKGALGGDTQYF. The DNA for the CDR3 is TGTGCCAGTAGTATTAAGGGGGCGCTTGGTGGAGATACGCAGTATTTT. The gene calls are TRBV19 and TRBJ2-3; 7 bases fit TRBD1. Germline CDR1 reads LNHDA; CDR2 reads SQIVND (reference sequence). The CDR3 contains 16 residues. Trimming cost V 3 bases and J 5 bases; bases outside gene matches: 11.

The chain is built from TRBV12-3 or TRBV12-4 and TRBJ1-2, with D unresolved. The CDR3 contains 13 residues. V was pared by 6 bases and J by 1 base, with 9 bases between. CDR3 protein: CASSQTDNYGYTF. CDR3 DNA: TGTGCCAGCAGCCAGACTGATAACTATGGCTACACCTTC.

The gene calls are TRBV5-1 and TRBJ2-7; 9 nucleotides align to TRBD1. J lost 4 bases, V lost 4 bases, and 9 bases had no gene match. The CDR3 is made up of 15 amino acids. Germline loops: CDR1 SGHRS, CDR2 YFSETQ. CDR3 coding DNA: TGCGCCAGCAGCCCGCCCGGGACAGGGTTGTACGAGCAGTACTTC. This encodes CASSPPGTGLYEQYF.

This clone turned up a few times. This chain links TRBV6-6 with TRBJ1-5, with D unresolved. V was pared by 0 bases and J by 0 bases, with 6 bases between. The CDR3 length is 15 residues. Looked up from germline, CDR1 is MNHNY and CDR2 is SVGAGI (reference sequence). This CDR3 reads CASSYSAVSNQPQHF. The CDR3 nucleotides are TGTGCCAGCAGTTACTCGGCAGTTAGCAATCAGCCCCAGCATTTT.